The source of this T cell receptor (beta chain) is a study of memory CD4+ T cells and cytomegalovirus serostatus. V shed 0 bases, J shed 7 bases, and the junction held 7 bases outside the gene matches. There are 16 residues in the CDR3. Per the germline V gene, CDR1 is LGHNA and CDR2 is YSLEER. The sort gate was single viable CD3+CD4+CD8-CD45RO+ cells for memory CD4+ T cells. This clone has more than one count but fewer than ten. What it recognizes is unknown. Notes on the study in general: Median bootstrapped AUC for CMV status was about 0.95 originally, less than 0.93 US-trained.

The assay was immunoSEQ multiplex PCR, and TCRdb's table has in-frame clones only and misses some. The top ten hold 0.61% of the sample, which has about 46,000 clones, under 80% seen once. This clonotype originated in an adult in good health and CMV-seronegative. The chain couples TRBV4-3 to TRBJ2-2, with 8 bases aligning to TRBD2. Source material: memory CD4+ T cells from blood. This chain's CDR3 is CASSQDPAGADGELFF. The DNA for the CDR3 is TGCGCCAGCAGCCAAGATCCAGCGGGGGCGGACGGGGAGCTGTTTTTT.